This T cell receptor beta chain was observed in a study of cytomegalovirus exposure and HLA in healthy donors. Vbeta (60) and Jbeta (13) primers were used in the PCR. Produced via immunoSEQ multiplex PCR; TCRdb's table is partial and in-frame only. The data show about 140,000 clones, around 80% seen once. This sequence was found in a man younger than 40 in good health and CMV-seronegative. Sequenced: PBMCs.

CDR3 protein: CASSSAGRGGETQYF. The CDR3 DNA reads as TGTGCCAGCAGCTCCGCGGGGAGGGGGGGAGAGACCCAGTACTTC. V and J are TRBV6-5 and TRBJ2-5; maybe TRBD2 (7 bases). Germline lookup yields CDR1 MNHEY and CDR2 SVGAGI. The CDR3 loop spans 15 amino acids. V was pared by 6 bases and J by 4 bases, with 18 bases between.